This note documents a single TCR beta chain sequence. This PCR relied on a set of 60 Vbeta primers and 13 Jbeta primers. Sequenced by immunoSEQ multiplex PCR; TCRdb stores in-frame clones only, minus some. The repertoire holds about 80,000 clones, over 70% seen once, with about a third in the top ten. This CDR3 has 15 residues. J lost 0 bases, V lost 5 bases, and 5 bases had no gene match. Germline V gene sequence: CDR1 SGHTA, CDR2 FQGNSA. This entry belongs to a study of cytomegalovirus exposure and HLA in healthy donors. The chain links TRBV7-2 to TRBJ2-7; 9 bases agree with TRBD2. The clonotype originates from a man in his forties or fifties in good health and CMV-seropositive. What was sequenced was PBMCs. CDR3 amino acids: CASSPTSGLSYEQYF. The CDR3 nucleotides read TGTGCCAGCAGCCCTACTAGCGGGCTCTCCTACGAGCAGTACTTC.